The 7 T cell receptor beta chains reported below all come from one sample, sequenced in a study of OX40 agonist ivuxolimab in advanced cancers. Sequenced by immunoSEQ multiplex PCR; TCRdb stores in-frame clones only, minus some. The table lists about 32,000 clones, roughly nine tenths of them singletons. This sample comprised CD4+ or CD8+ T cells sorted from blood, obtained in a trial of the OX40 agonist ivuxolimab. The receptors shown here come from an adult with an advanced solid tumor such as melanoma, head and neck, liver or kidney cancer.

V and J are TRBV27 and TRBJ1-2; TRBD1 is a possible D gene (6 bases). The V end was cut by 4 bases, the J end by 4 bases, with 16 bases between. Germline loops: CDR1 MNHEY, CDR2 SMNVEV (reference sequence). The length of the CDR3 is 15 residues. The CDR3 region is CASSSLSGTLYGYTF. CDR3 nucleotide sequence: TGTGCCAGCAGTTCTCTCTCCGGGACACTCTATGGCTACACCTTC.

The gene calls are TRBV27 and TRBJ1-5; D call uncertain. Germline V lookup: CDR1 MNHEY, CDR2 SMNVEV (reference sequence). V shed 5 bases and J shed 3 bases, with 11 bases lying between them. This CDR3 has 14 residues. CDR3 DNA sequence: TGTGCCAGCAGTGTTTCCCGGGACAATCAGCCCCAGCATTTT. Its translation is CASSVSRDNQPQHF.

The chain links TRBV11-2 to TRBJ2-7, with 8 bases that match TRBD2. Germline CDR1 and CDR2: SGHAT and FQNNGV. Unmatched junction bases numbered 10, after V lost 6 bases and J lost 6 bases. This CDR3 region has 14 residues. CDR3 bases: TGTGCCAGCAGGGAAAGCGGGGGTTGGAGCGAGCAGTACTTC. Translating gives CASRESGGWSEQYF.

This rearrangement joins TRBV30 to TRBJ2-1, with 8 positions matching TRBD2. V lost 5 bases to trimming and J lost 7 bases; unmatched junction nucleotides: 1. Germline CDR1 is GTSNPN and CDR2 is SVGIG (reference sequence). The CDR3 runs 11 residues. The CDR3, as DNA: TGTGCCTGGGGCGGGAGGAATGAGCAGTTCTTC. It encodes CAWGGRNEQFF.

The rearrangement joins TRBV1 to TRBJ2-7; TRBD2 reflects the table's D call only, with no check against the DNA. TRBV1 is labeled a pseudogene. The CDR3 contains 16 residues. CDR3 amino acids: CTSSKATSGGCYEQYF. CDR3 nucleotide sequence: TGCACCAGCAGCAAGGCCACTAGCGGGGGGTGCTACGAGCAGTACTTC.

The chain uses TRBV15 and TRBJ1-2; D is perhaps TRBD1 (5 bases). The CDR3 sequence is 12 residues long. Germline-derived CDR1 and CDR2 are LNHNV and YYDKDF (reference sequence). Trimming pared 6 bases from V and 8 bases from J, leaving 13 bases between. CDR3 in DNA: TGTGCCACCAGGGGCCAGGGTGAAGGCTACACCTTC. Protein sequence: CATRGQGEGYTF.

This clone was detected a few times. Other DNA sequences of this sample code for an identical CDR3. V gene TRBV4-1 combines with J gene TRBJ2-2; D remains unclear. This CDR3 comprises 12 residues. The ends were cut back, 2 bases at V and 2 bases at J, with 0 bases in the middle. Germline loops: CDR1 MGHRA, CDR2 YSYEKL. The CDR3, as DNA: TGCGCCAGCAGCCAAAACACCGGGGAGCTGTTTTTT. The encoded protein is CASSQNTGELFF.